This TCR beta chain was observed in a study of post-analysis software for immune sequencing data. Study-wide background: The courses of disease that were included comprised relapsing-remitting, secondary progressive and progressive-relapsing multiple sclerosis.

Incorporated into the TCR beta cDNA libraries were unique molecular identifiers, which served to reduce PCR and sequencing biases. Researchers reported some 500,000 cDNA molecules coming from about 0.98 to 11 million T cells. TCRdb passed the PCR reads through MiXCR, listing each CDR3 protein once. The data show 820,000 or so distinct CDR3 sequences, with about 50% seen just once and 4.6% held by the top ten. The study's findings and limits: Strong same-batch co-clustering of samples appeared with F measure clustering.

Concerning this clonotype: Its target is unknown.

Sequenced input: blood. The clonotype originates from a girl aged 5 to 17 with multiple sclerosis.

CDR3 nucleotides: TGTGCCAGCAGCTTACTTGTTGGCGCGAATGAGCAGTTCTTC. This encodes CASSLLVGANEQFF. The chain joins TRBV11-2 to TRBJ2-1; D is uncertain. CDR1 is SGHAT, CDR2 FQNNGV, per germline. V lost 2 bases to trimming and J lost 7 bases, with 12 bases between them. The CDR3 is 14 residues long.